This T cell receptor beta chain was captured in a study of blood T cells in healthy people across ages. Points from the study as a whole: It was held that diversity estimates obtained from one million T cells represented underestimates.

Primers used in a second PCR of about 6 to 11 cycles were a sample-barcoded 5' primer and a J-beta primer mix. MiXCR, applied by TCRdb to the 5' RACE reads, yields one record per CDR3 protein. The profile shows 750,000 to 950,000 distinct CDR3 sequences, roughly 53% of them singletons. Only a few counts were recorded for this clonotype. Its antigen is unidentified. V was clipped by 5 bases and J by 4 bases, with 17 bases between them. The V gene's germline CDR1 is SGHAT and CDR2 FQNNGV. This CDR3 is 15 amino acids long. The clonotype originates from an elderly man in good health. The sequencing sample was made of blood. The chain joins TRBV11-2 to TRBJ2-5; D tentatively fits TRBD1 or TRBD2 (6 bases each). CDR3 sequence reads: CASSLGLRGGETQYF. The CDR3 DNA follows: TGTGCCAGCAGCCTGGGACTCAGGGGCGGAGAGACCCAGTACTTC.